A selection of T cell receptor beta chains follows, all from one sample in a study of cytomegalovirus exposure and HLA in healthy donors. Libraries were prepared by immunoSEQ multiplex PCR; TCRdb keeps only in-frame clonotypes and omits some of them. This table holds 150,000 to 200,000 clones, 70% to 80% found once. Specimen: PBMCs. The receptors shown here come from a man aged 18 to 29 in good health and CMV-seropositive. CDR3s include the opening cysteine and the closing phenylalanine or tryptophan. The D gene is left open where the match is weak. Some rows mark clone size as missing; the rest say once, few, many or name a class of expanded clone.

CDR3aa	CDR3nt	abundance	d_gene	v_gene	j_gene
CSAGWDIGWEQYF	TGCAGCGCCGGATGGGACATCGGCTGGGAGCAGTACTTC	-	-	TRBV29-1	TRBJ2-7
CASSLQDPDGYTF	TGTGCCAGCTCCCTCCAGGATCCGGATGGCTACACCTTC	-	-	TRBV18	TRBJ1-2
CASNRDWNTGELFF	TGTGCCAGCAACCGGGACTGGAACACCGGGGAGCTGTTTTTT	-	-	TRBV5-8	TRBJ2-2
CASSLRRGGLRETQYF	TGTGCCAGCAGTTTGCGTAGGGGGGGGCTCAGGGAGACCCAGTACTTC	few	-	TRBV25-1	TRBJ2-5
CASGGHINQPQHF	TGTGCCAGCGGGGGACACATCAATCAGCCCCAGCATTTT	few	-	TRBV6-1	TRBJ1-5
CASSIRGGEKLFF	TGTGCCAGCAGCATAAGAGGGGGTGAAAAACTGTTTTTT	-	-	TRBV5-6	TRBJ1-4
CASSLGSQDTGELFF	TGCGCCAGCAGCTTAGGGAGTCAGGACACCGGGGAGCTGTTTTTT	-	-	TRBV5-1	TRBJ2-2
CASSQLSGTTTKVTEAFF	TGTGCCAGCAGCCAACTATCTGGGACAACCACAAAGGTGACTGAAGCTTTCTTT	-	-	TRBV4-2	TRBJ1-1
CASSWPGGWYNEQFF	TGCGCCAGCAGCTGGCCGGGGGGTTGGTACAATGAGCAGTTCTTC	-	TRBD2	TRBV23-1	TRBJ2-1
CSVDGLAVTDTQYF	TGCAGCGTTGATGGACTAGCGGTCACAGATACGCAGTATTTT	-	TRBD2	TRBV29-1	TRBJ2-3
CASSQGRASREQYF	TGTGCCAGCAGCCAAGGGCGGGCTTCGAGGGAGCAGTACTTC	-	-	TRBV14	TRBJ2-7
CAWSRDTGELFF	TGTGCCTGGAGTCGAGACACCGGGGAGCTGTTTTTT	few	-	TRBV30	TRBJ2-2
CASRNEGATRTGELFF	TGTGCCAGTAGGAACGAGGGGGCCACGAGAACCGGGGAGCTGTTTTTT	-	TRBD1	TRBV19	TRBJ2-2
CASSAQAMNTEAFF	TGCGCCAGCAGTGCCCAGGCCATGAACACTGAAGCTTTCTTT	-	-	TRBV10-2	TRBJ1-1
CASSPGGKGVNTEAFF	TGTGCCAGCTCACCAGGGGGAAAGGGGGTCAACACTGAAGCTTTCTTT	once	-	TRBV18	TRBJ1-1
CASSLGTASSYNEQFF	TGTGCCAGCAGCCTCGGGACAGCGAGCTCCTACAATGAGCAGTTCTTC	-	TRBD1	TRBV13	TRBJ2-1
CASSQGVGTSYYGYTF	TGTGCCAGCTCACAGGGGGTGGGCACCTCCTACTATGGCTACACCTTC	-	-	TRBV18	TRBJ1-2
CASSAAWGGRYTGELFF	TGTGCCAGCAGCGCCGCCTGGGGGGGAAGGTACACCGGGGAGCTGTTTTTT	-	TRBD2	TRBV9	TRBJ2-2
CASSPTATGVIAYNEQFF	TGTGCCAGCTCGCCGACAGCTACGGGGGTCATCGCCTACAATGAGCAGTTCTTC	-	-	TRBV18	TRBJ2-1
CASSVGSSGASTDTQYF	TGTGCCAGCAGCGTAGGATCTAGCGGAGCTAGCACAGATACGCAGTATTTT	-	TRBD2	TRBV9	TRBJ2-3
CASSLASGVYNEQFF	TGTGCCAGCAGCTTGGCTAGCGGAGTCTACAATGAGCAGTTCTTC	-	TRBD2	TRBV7-2	TRBJ2-1
CASSSGTSSQETQYF	TGCGCCAGCAGCTCCGGGACTAGCAGCCAAGAGACCCAGTACTTC	-	TRBD2	TRBV5-1	TRBJ2-5
CASSERGGGQDTQYF	TGTGCCAGCAGTGAAAGAGGGGGGGGCCAAGATACGCAGTATTTT	-	-	TRBV6-1	TRBJ2-3
CASSQDPQGPYEQYF	TGCGCCAGCAGCCAAGATCCACAGGGCCCCTACGAGCAGTACTTC	-	-	TRBV4-3	TRBJ2-7
CASSISATNEKLFF	TGTGCCAGTAGTATCAGCGCAACTAATGAAAAACTGTTTTTT	few	-	TRBV19	TRBJ1-4
CASSTDRRNTEAFF	TGTGCCAGCAGCACCGACAGGAGGAACACTGAAGCTTTCTTT	-	-	TRBV6-1	TRBJ1-1
CASGLVRGQGHEQYF	TGTGCTAGTGGTTTGGTACGTGGACAGGGCCACGAGCAGTACTTC	-	TRBD1	TRBV12-5	TRBJ2-7
CAWSPTGNTEAFF	TGTGCCTGGAGCCCGACAGGGAACACTGAAGCTTTCTTT	few	-	TRBV30	TRBJ1-1
CASSPQNPNEQFF	TGTGCCAGCAGCCCACAGAACCCCAATGAGCAGTTCTTC	few	-	TRBV7-7	TRBJ2-1
CASRTTSGRNTGELFF	TGTGCCAGCAGAACAACAAGCGGGAGGAACACCGGGGAGCTGTTTTTT	few	TRBD2	TRBV19	TRBJ2-2
CASTPGLAGLARETQYF	TGTGCCAGCACCCCCGGACTAGCGGGACTCGCCAGGGAGACCCAGTACTTC	-	TRBD2	TRBV7-7	TRBJ2-5
CASSAQTRAPGELFF	TGTGCCAGTAGTGCACAAACCAGGGCCCCCGGGGAGCTGTTTTTT	-	-	TRBV19	TRBJ2-2
CASSDRVEKLFF	TGTGCCAGCAGTGACAGGGTTGAAAAACTGTTTTTT	few	TRBD1	TRBV5-6	TRBJ1-4
CASGGQGASGELFF	TGTGCCAGCGGTGGACAGGGGGCTTCCGGGGAGCTGTTTTTT	-	TRBD1	TRBV6-5	TRBJ2-2
CASSPSNIEIYYGYTF	TGCGCCAGCAGCCCCTCGAATATTGAGATCTACTATGGCTACACCTTC	few	-	TRBV4-1	TRBJ1-2
CASRMEAGGRTQYF	TGCGCCAGCAGGATGGAGGCCGGCGGCCGGACCCAGTACTTC	-	-	TRBV10-2	TRBJ2-5
CASSLFGQGSTEAFF	TGTGCCAGCAGCTTATTTGGACAGGGGAGCACTGAAGCTTTCTTT	-	TRBD1	TRBV7-2	TRBJ1-1
CASSRLNYGYTF	TGTGCCAGTAGCAGGCTTAACTATGGCTACACCTTC	-	-	TRBV19	TRBJ1-2
CASSPFGTGAGNTIYF	TGTGCCAGCTCACCGTTCGGGACAGGGGCTGGAAACACCATATATTTT	-	TRBD1	TRBV18	TRBJ1-3
CATKDRANTGELFF	TGTGCCACGAAGGACAGGGCGAACACCGGGGAGCTGTTTTTT	-	TRBD1	TRBV7-2	TRBJ2-2
CSVSPGGTQYF	TGCAGTGTTTCCCCGGGGGGGACCCAGTACTTC	-	TRBD2	TRBV20-1	TRBJ2-5
CASSQGQNYGYTF	TGCGCCAGCAGCCAAGGCCAGAACTATGGCTACACCTTC	-	-	TRBV4-3	TRBJ1-2
CASSPGTGSLGGNTIYF	TGTGCCAGCTCACCCGGGACAGGGAGTTTGGGAGGAAACACCATATATTTT	-	TRBD1	TRBV18	TRBJ1-3
CASSLAGTTNEKLFF	TGCGCCAGCAGCTTGGCCGGGACAACTAATGAAAAACTGTTTTTT	-	-	TRBV5-1	TRBJ1-4
CAISIQAGEVTEAFF	TGTGCCATCAGTATACAGGCGGGGGAGGTCACTGAAGCTTTCTTT	-	-	TRBV10-3	TRBJ1-1
CASRRGGMNTEAFF	TGTGCCTCCCGTCGAGGGGGCATGAACACTGAAGCTTTCTTT	-	TRBD1	TRBV10-3	TRBJ1-1
CASSWTGDPNQPQHF	TGCGCCAGCAGCTGGACAGGGGACCCCAATCAGCCCCAGCATTTT	-	TRBD1	TRBV5-1	TRBJ1-5
CASSLQQSSYNEQFF	TGTGCCAGCAGCTTACAACAAAGCTCCTACAATGAGCAGTTCTTC	-	-	TRBV7-3	TRBJ2-1
CASSRTGGNTEAFF	TGTGCCAGTAGTCGGACAGGGGGCAACACTGAAGCTTTCTTT	-	TRBD1	TRBV19	TRBJ1-1
CATSETAYEQYF	TGTGCCACCAGCGAGACAGCCTACGAGCAGTACTTC	-	-	TRBV15	TRBJ2-7
CASSQDPPGRQFF	TGCGCCAGCAGCCAAGATCCCCCGGGAAGGCAGTTCTTC	-	-	TRBV4-1	TRBJ2-1
CASTKQGAGTDTQYF	TGTGCCAGCACTAAACAGGGGGCGGGCACAGATACGCAGTATTTT	-	TRBD1	TRBV5-4	TRBJ2-3
CASSRLVEAGYEQYF	TGTGCCAGCAGTCGACTAGTCGAGGCGGGCTACGAGCAGTACTTC	-	-	TRBV6-5	TRBJ2-7
CASKVGGSYEQYF	TGTGCCAGCAAAGTGGGAGGTTCCTACGAGCAGTACTTC	once	-	TRBV2	TRBJ2-7
CASRGAGGARFGYTF	TGTGCCAGCAGGGGCGCGGGGGGGGCTCGCTTTGGCTACACCTTC	-	-	TRBV6-5	TRBJ1-2